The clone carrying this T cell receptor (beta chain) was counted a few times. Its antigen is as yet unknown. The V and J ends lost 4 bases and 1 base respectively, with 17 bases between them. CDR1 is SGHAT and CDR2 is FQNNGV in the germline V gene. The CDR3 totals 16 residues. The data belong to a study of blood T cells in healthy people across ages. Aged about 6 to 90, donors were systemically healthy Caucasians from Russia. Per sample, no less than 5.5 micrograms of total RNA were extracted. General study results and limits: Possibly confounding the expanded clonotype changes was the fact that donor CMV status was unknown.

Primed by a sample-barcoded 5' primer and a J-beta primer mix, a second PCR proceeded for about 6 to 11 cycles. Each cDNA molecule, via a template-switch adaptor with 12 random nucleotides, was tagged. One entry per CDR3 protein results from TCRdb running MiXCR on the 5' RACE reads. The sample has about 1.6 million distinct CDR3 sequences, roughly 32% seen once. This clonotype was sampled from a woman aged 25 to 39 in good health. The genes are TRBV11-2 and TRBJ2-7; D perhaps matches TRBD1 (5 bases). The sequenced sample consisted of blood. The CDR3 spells CASSSATQGHSYEQYF. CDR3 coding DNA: TGTGCCAGCAGCTCAGCCACCCAGGGCCATTCCTACGAGCAGTACTTC. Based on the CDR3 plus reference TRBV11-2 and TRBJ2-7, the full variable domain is EAGVAQSPRYKIIEKRQSVAFWCNPISGHATLYWYQQILGQGPKLLIQFQNNGVVDDSQLPKDRFSAERLKGVDSTLKIQPAKLEDSAVYLCASSSATQGHSYEQYFGPGTRLTVT.